This T cell receptor beta chain originates from a study of T cell responses to AZD1222 COVID-19 vaccine. Overall study results and limits: Of spike-specific TCRs, nearly half reportedly target regions left unmutated in variants. Among AZD1222 vaccinees, only 6 or 7 were seropositive at baseline.

V lost 0 bases to trimming and J lost 5 bases; unmatched junction nucleotides: 6. This CDR3 has 16 residues. CDR1 is LGHNA, CDR2 YSLEER, per germline. To note about this clone: Its antigen is currently unknown.

Generated by immunoSEQ multiplex PCR, the TCRdb table keeps only in-frame clones and is missing some. There are 100,000 to 150,000 clones in the sample; 88% occur only once, and 3.5% lies in the top ten. The clonotype originates from an adult who received the AZD1222 COVID-19 vaccine. Sequenced here: peripheral blood, sampled 28 days after the second AZD1222 dose. This chain connects TRBV4-3 to TRBJ2-1, with TRBD2 matching 8 bases. CDR3 DNA sequence: TGCGCCAGCAGCCAAGAATGGACTAGCATCCACAATGAGCAGTTCTTC. This encodes CASSQEWTSIHNEQFF.